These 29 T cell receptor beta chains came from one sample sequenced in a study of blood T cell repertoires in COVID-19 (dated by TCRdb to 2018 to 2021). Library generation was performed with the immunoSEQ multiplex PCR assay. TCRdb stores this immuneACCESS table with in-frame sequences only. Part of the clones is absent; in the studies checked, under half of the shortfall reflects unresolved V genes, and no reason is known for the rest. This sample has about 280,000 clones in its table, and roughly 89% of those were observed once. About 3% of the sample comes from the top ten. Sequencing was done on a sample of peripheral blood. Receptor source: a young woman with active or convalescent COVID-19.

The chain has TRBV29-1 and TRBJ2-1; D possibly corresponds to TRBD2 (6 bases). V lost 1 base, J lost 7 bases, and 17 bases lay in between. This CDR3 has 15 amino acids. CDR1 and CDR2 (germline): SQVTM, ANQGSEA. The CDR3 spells CSVEGRSEGRNEQFF. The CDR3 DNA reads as TGCAGCGTTGAAGGGCGTTCGGAGGGACGGAATGAGCAGTTCTTC.

The CDR3 DNA follows: TGTGCCAGCAGTGACTCCTTATATTCCTACAATGAGCAGTTCTTC. Its protein is CASSDSLYSYNEQFF. The chain joins TRBV2 to TRBJ2-1, with D unresolved. Germline CDR1 and CDR2: SNHLY and FYNNEI. The V gene lost 3 bases and the J gene lost 1 base, with 10 bases spanning the gap. The CDR3 runs 15 residues.

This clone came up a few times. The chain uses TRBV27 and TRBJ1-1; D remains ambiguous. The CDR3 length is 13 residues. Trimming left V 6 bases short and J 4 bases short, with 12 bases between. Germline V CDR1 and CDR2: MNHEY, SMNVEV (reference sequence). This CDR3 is CASSLNEGTEAFF. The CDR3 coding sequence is TGTGCCAGCAGCCTAAATGAGGGCACTGAAGCTTTCTTT.

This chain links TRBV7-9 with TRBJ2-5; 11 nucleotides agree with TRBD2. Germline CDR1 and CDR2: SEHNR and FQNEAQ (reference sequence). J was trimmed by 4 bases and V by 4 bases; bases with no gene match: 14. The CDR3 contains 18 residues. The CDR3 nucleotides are TGTGCCAGCAGCTCGATCTCGGGTAGCGGGGGGGCGAGAGAGACCCAGTACTTC. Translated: CASSSISGSGGARETQYF.

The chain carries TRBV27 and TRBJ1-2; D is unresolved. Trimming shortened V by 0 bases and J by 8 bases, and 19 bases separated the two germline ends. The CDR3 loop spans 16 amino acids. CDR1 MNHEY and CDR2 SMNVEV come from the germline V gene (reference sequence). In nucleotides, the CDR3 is TGTGCCAGCAGTTTATCGAATCCGGGAGGTTCGTGGGGCTACACCTTC. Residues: CASSLSNPGGSWGYTF.

Here the CDR3 DNA reads TGTGCCAGTAGTGTACCGGGACAGGGATCTCGCAATCAGCCCCAGCATTTT. This gives the protein CASSVPGQGSRNQPQHF. The V gene is TRBV19, the J gene TRBJ1-5; 9 bases fit TRBD1. The CDR3 runs to 17 residues. Germline V gene data show CDR1 as LNHDA and CDR2 as SQIVND (reference sequence). V lost 5 bases to trimming and J lost 2 bases; unmatched junction nucleotides: 10.

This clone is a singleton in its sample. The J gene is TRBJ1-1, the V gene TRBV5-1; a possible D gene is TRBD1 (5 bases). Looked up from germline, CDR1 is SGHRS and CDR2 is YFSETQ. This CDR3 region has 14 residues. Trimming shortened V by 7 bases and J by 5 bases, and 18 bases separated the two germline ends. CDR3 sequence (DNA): TGCGCCAGCGGTCTAGACAGCGGAGGGACTGAAGCTTTCTTT. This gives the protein CASGLDSGGTEAFF. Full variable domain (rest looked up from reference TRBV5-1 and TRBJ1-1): KAGVTQTPRYLIKTRGQQVTLSCSPISGHRSVSWYQQTPGQGLQFLFEYFSETQRNKGNFPGRFSGRQFSNSRSEMNVSTLELGDSALYLCASGLDSGGTEAFFGQGTRLTVV.

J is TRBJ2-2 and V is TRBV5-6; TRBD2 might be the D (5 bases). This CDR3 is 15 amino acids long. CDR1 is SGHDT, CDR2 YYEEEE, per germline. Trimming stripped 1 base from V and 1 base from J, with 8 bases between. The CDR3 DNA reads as TGTGCCAGCAGCTTGTCGGGGATGAACACCGGGGAGCTGTTTTTT. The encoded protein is CASSLSGMNTGELFF. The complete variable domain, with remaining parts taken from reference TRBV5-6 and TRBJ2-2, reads DAGVTQSPTHLIKTRGQQVTLRCSPKSGHDTVSWYQQALGQGPQFIFQYYEEEERQRGNFPDRFSGHQFPNYSSELNVNALLLGDSALYLCASSLSGMNTGELFFGEGSRLTVL.

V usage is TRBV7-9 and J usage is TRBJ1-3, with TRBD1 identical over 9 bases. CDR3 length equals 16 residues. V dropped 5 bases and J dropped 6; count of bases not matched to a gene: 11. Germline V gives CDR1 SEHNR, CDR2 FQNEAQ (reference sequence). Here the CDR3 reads CASSAPGQGGKNTIYF. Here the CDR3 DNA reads TGTGCCAGCAGCGCTCCGGGACAGGGAGGAAAAAACACCATATATTTT. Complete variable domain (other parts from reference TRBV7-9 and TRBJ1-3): DTGVSQNPRHKITKRGQNVTFRCDPISEHNRLYWYRQTLGQGPEFLTYFQNEAQLEKSRLLSDRFSAERPKGSFSTLEIQRTEQGDSAMYLCASSAPGQGGKNTIYFGEGSWLTVV.

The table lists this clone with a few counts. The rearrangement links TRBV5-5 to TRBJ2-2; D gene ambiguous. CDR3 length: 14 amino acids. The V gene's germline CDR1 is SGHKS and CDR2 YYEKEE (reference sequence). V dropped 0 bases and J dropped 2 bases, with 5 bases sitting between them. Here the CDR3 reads CASSLVLNTGELFF. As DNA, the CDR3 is TGTGCCAGCAGCTTGGTCCTCAACACCGGGGAGCTGTTTTTT.

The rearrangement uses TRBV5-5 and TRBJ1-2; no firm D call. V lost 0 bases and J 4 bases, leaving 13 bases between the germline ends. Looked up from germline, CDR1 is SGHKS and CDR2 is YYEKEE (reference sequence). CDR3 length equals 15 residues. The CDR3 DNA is TGTGCCAGCAGCTTGGGACTGGCCAGCGGCTATGGCTACACCTTC. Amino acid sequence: CASSLGLASGYGYTF.

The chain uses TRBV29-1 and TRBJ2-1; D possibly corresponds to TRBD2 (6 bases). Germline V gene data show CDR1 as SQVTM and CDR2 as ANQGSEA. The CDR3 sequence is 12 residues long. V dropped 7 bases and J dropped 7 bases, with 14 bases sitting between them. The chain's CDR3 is CSAYATSNEQFF. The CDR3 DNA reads TGCAGCGCTTATGCGACTAGTAATGAGCAGTTCTTC.

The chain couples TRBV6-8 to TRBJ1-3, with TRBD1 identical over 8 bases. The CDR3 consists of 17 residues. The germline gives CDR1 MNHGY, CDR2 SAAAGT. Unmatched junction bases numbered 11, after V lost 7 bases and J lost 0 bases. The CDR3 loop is CASTHGRDRNSGNTIYF. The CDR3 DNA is TGTGCCAGCACCCATGGGAGGGACAGGAACTCTGGAAACACCATATATTTT.

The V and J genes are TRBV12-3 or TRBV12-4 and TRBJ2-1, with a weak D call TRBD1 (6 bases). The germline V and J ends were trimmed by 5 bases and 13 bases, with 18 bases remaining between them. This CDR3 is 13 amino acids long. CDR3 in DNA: TGTGCCAGCAGTGCCAGGGGTACGGTCGGACAGTTCTTC. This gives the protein CASSARGTVGQFF.

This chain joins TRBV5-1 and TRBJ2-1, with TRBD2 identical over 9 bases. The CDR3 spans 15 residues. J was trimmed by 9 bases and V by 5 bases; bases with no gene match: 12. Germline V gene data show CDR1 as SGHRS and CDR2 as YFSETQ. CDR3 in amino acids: CASSPRAGGQVEQFF. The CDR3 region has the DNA TGCGCCAGCAGTCCCCGGGCGGGGGGGCAGGTTGAGCAGTTCTTC.

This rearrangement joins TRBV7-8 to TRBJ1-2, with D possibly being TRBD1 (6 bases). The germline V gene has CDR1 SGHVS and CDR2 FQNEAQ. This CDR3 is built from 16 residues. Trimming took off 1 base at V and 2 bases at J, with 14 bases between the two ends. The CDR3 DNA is TGTGCCAGCAGCTTAGTTGGTCGGACAGTCAACTATGGCTACACCTTC. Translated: CASSLVGRTVNYGYTF.

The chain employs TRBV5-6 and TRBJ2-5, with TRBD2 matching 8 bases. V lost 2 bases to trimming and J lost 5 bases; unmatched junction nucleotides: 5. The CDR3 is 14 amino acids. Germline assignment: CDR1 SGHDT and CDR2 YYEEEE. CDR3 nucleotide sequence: TGTGCCAGCAGCTTAAGTTTAGCGGGGGAGACCCAGTACTTC. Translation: CASSLSLAGETQYF. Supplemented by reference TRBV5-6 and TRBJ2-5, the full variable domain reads DAGVTQSPTHLIKTRGQQVTLRCSPKSGHDTVSWYQQALGQGPQFIFQYYEEEERQRGNFPDRFSGHQFPNYSSELNVNALLLGDSALYLCASSLSLAGETQYFGPGTRLLVL.

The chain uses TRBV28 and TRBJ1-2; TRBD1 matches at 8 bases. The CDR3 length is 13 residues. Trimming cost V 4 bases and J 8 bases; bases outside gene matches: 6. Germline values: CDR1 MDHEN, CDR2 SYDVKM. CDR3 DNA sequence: TGTGCCAGCAGTTATCGGGACAGGAGGGGCTACACCTTC. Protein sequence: CASSYRDRRGYTF.

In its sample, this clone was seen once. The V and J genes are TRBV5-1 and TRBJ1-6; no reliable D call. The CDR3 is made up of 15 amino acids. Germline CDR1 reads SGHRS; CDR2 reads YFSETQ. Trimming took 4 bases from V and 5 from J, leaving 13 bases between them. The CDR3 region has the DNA TGCGCCAGCAGCCAATCAGGCGTCGATAATTCACCCCTCCACTTT. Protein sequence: CASSQSGVDNSPLHF.

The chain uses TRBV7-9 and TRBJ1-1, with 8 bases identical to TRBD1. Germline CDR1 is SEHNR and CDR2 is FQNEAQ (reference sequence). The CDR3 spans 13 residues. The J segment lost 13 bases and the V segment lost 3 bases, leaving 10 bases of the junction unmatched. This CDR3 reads CASSFAGGKKGFF. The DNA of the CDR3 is TGTGCCAGCAGCTTCGCAGGGGGCAAGAAAGGTTTCTTT.

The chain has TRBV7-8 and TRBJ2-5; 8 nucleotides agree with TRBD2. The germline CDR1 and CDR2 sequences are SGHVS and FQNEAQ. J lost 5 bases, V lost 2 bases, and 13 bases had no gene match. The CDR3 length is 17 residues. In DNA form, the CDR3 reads TGTGCCAGCAGCTTAATGGCTAGCGGGTACCTTGGGGAGACCCAGTACTTC. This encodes CASSLMASGYLGETQYF.

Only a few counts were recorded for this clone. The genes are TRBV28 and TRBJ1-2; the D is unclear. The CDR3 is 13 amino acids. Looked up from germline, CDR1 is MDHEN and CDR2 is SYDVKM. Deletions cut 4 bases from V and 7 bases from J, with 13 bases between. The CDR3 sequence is CASSSLYPGGYTF. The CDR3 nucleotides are TGTGCCAGCAGTTCCCTATATCCAGGTGGCTACACCTTC.

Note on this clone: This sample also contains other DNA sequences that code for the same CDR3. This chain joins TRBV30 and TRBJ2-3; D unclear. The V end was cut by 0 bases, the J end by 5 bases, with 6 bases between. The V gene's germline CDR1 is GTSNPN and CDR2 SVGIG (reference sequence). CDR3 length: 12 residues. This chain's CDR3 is CAWSVRGDTQYF. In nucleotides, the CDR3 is TGTGCCTGGAGTGTACGAGGAGATACGCAGTATTTT.

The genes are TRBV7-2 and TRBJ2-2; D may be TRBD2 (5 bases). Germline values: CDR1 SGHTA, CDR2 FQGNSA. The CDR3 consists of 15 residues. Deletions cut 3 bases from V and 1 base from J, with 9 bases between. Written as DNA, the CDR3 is TGTGCCAGCAGCTTGAGGGTAGGGAACACCGGGGAGCTGTTTTTT. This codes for CASSLRVGNTGELFF. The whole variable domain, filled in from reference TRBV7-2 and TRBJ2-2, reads GAGVSQSPSNKVTEKGKDVELRCDPISGHTALYWYRQSLGQGLEFLIYFQGNSAPDKSGLPSDRFSAERTGGSVSTLTIQRTQQEDSAVYLCASSLRVGNTGELFFGEGSRLTVL.

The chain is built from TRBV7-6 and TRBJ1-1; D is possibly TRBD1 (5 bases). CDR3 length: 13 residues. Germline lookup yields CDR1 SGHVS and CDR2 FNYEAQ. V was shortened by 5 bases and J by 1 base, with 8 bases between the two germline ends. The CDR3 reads CASSQGQNTEAFF. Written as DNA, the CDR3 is TGTGCCAGCAGCCAAGGACAGAACACTGAAGCTTTCTTT.

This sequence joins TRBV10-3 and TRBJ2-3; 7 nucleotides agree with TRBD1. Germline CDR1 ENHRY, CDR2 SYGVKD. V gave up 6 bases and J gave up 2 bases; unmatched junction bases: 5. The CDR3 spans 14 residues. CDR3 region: CAIRADRVTDTQYF. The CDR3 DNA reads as TGTGCCATCAGAGCTGACAGGGTCACAGATACGCAGTATTTT.

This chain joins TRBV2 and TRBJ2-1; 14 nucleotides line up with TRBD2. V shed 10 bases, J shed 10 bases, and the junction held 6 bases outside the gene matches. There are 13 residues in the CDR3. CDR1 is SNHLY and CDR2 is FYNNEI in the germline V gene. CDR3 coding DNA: TGTGCCATCAGACTAGCGGGGGGGCGGGAGCAGTTCTTC. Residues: CAIRLAGGREQFF.

As DNA, the CDR3 is TGTGCCAGCAGCTCTCCGGGGGGACTGAGGGGCAATGAGCAGTTCTTC. It is translated as CASSSPGGLRGNEQFF. V gene TRBV7-3 combines with J gene TRBJ2-1, with 7 bases identical to TRBD2. The CDR3 totals 16 residues. CDR1 is SGHTA, CDR2 FQGTGA, per germline. J gave up 6 bases and V 4 bases, and 12 bases lay outside the gene matches.

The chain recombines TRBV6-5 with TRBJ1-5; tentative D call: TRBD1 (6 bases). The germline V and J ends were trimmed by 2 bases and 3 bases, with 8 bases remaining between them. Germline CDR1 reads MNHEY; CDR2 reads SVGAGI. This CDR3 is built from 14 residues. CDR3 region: CASSYDRLNQPQHF. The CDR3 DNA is TGTGCCAGCAGTTACGACAGGCTCAATCAGCCCCAGCATTTT.